This record concerns one T cell receptor (beta chain) sequence. The antigen is undetermined. Trimming removed 3 bases at V and 4 bases at J, with 17 bases between. The CDR3 is made up of 16 amino acids. CDR1 is SGHTA, CDR2 FQGNSA, per germline. Extraction of RNA preceded its reverse transcription into cDNA, which served as the sequencing template. Sequenced by immunoSEQ multiplex PCR; TCRdb stores in-frame clones only, minus some. Of around 150,000 clones detected, roughly 82% appear once; the ten largest clones hold about 25%. This sample is part of a study of CD8+ T cells in alopecia areata. General study findings and limits: Elevated clonality characterized lesional scalp relative to normal scalp, particularly in alopecia totalis/universalis. There were many expanded lesional clones persisting in scalp and blood during tofacitinib.

The treatment denotes: oral pan-JAK inhibitor, 5-10 mg twice daily. Lesional scalp tissue (obtained by punch biopsy) and peripheral blood were collected from alopecia areata patients. The sample here was CD8+ T cells sorted from blood, taken at week 4, from a patient treated with tofacitinib. The TCR originated in a human donor with alopecia areata. J is TRBJ2-3 and V is TRBV7-2, with a possible D match to TRBD1 (6 bases). CDR3 DNA: TGTGCCAGCAGCTTGCGAAATTTACAGGGTTCAGATACGCAGTATTTT. It is translated as CASSLRNLQGSDTQYF.